These T cell receptor beta chains were read from a single sample in a study of blood T cell repertoires in COVID-19. TCRdb's copy holds only in-frame clones and misses some; the assay was immunoSEQ multiplex PCR. The table lists over 350,000 clones, approximately 90% of them singletons. Sequenced material: PBMCs or T cells enriched from blood (not recorded which). Receptors originate from a woman under 30 who had recovered from COVID-19. Each CDR3 is given without its conserved first and last residue.

len,v_gene,j_gene,CDR3aa
13,TRBV10-3,TRBJ1-5,AISETWPGNQPQH
14,TRBV7-9,TRBJ1-6,ASSQDRGFRNSPLH
12,TRBV18,TRBJ1-2,ASSPPPGYQGYT
10,TRBV6-6,TRBJ1-2,ASSTREGGYT
13,TRBV9,TRBJ1-1,ASSAPTGGNTEAF
10,TRBV6-5,TRBJ2-7,ASWGDPYEQY
13,TRBV6-5,TRBJ2-2,ASDAGTGYTGELF
18,TRBV7-6,TRBJ2-1,ASSLAGTSGGRSSYNEQF
9,TRBV6-5,TRBJ1-1,ASSEDRTSF
12,TRBV4-2,TRBJ2-7,ASSQGPGGYEQY
10,TRBV5-4,TRBJ1-2,ASSLDGDGYT
17,TRBV4-3,TRBJ1-3,ASSQDVEVPLSSGNTIY
10,TRBV30,TRBJ1-1,AWTQGTTEAF
13,TRBV11-2,TRBJ1-2,ASSLGPRVQGGYT
11,TRBV7-2,TRBJ1-2,ASSLDWEGGYT
11,TRBV2,TRBJ1-1,ASHGTAEHGAF
13,TRBV13,TRBJ2-5,ASRLRGTPQETQY
13,TRBV7-2,TRBJ2-5,ASSLVPSGQETQY
11,TRBV5-6,TRBJ1-1,ASSLNMNTEAF
18,TRBV3-1/TRBV3-2,TRBJ1-2,ASSHNGAGIRYPANYGYT
13,TRBV4-2,TRBJ1-2,ASSTGQASNYGYT
12,TRBV28,TRBJ2-3,ASSRNPGQDTQY
12,TRBV9,TRBJ2-5,ASTSGDGQETQY
12,TRBV11-2,TRBJ1-2,ASSFSGSNYGYT
14,TRBV6-5,TRBJ1-1,ASSYASGQGIAEAF
11,TRBV6-1,TRBJ2-7,ASSENRMYEQY
14,TRBV6-2/TRBV6-3,TRBJ1-2,ASSSFETGRYYGYT
14,TRBV2,TRBJ2-2,ASSPTGTSGTRELF
13,TRBV6-2/TRBV6-3,TRBJ1-2,ASSYYPGQGSGYT
13,TRBV7-3,TRBJ2-1,ASSPAGGPGDEQF
11,TRBV12-3/TRBV12-4,TRBJ1-5,ASSSRGNQPQH
13,TRBV5-1,TRBJ1-3,ASSLDDRAGNTIY
9,TRBV12-3/TRBV12-4,TRBJ1-2,ASSSRGGYT
13,TRBV7-6,TRBJ1-1,ASSPGRGVNTEAF
11,TRBV7-2,TRBJ1-1,ASSPNRRGEAF
13,TRBV11-1,TRBJ2-1,ASSLVAVTYNEQF
13,TRBV11-3,TRBJ2-1,ASSLDSGPYNEQF
14,TRBV2,TRBJ1-3,ASSEMASSSGNTIY
11,TRBV24-1,TRBJ1-2,ATSDPRGIGYT
12,TRBV30,TRBJ2-7,AWSVGQGVFEQY
14,TRBV6-5,TRBJ1-1,ASSYSPLEVRAEAF
14,TRBV10-1,TRBJ2-7,ASSGMTAEGTYEQY
12,TRBV24-1,TRBJ1-5,ATSDGTVGQPQH
14,TRBV6-6,TRBJ2-3,ASSYSRETHTDTQY
11,TRBV7-6,TRBJ2-2,ASSFLNTGELF
13,TRBV6-2/TRBV6-3,TRBJ2-4,ASSRLGGPENIQY
12,TRBV28,TRBJ2-7,ATHNGGLDYEQY
11,TRBV11-3,TRBJ2-7,ASSLASSYEQY
13,TRBV4-1,TRBJ2-5,ASSHRDRGAETQY
13,TRBV7-9,TRBJ1-6,ASSLETQSNSPLH
14,TRBV5-1,TRBJ2-4,ASSLGQASRGFGFA
11,TRBV11-2,TRBJ2-5,ASSQQGQETQY
14,TRBV9,TRBJ2-5,ASSPRLGGGQETQY